Listed below are T cell receptor beta chains from one sample, sequenced in a study of cytomegalovirus exposure and HLA in healthy donors. The data were produced by immunoSEQ multiplex PCR, yet TCRdb's version contains in-frame clones alone and is incomplete. The repertoire consists of 200,000 or so clones, with over 80% occurring once and the leading ten covering approximately 6.3%. The specimen was PBMCs. Source of these receptors: a middle-aged man in good health and CMV-seropositive. The CDR3 runs from the conserved cysteine through the conserved F or W. Fields, in order: V gene, CDR3 length, J gene, D gene, clone size, CDR3 protein, CDR3 DNA. The D gene is left open where the match is weak. Clone size appears in some rows only: once, few, many, or a class for an expanded clone.

V gene: TRBV9; CDR3 length: 12; J gene: TRBJ2-1; D gene: NA; clone size: once; CDR3 protein: CASRGAGDEQFF; CDR3 DNA: TGTGCCAGCCGGGGCGCAGGGGATGAGCAGTTCTTC
V gene: TRBV2; CDR3 length: 13; J gene: TRBJ2-5; D gene: NA; clone size: NA; CDR3 protein: CASSGLPGETQYF; CDR3 DNA: TGTGCCAGCAGTGGGCTACCAGGGGAGACCCAGTACTTC
V gene: TRBV9; CDR3 length: 12; J gene: TRBJ1-2; D gene: TRBD1; clone size: NA; CDR3 protein: CASLDRVLGYTF; CDR3 DNA: TGTGCCAGCCTGGACAGGGTTCTTGGCTACACCTTC
V gene: TRBV7-2; CDR3 length: 14; J gene: TRBJ1-5; D gene: NA; clone size: NA; CDR3 protein: CASSLVPGHQPQHF; CDR3 DNA: TGTGCCAGCAGCTTAGTTCCAGGCCATCAGCCCCAGCATTTT
V gene: TRBV19; CDR3 length: 15; J gene: TRBJ2-7; D gene: TRBD1; clone size: once; CDR3 protein: CASSSQRTGVHEQYF; CDR3 DNA: TGTGCCAGTAGTAGCCAGAGAACAGGGGTCCACGAGCAGTACTTC
V gene: TRBV14; CDR3 length: 16; J gene: TRBJ2-6; D gene: NA; clone size: NA; CDR3 protein: CASSQLQGTGANVLTF; CDR3 DNA: TGTGCCAGCAGCCAACTCCAGGGTACGGGGGCCAACGTCCTGACTTTC
V gene: TRBV9; CDR3 length: 11; J gene: TRBJ1-2; D gene: NA; clone size: NA; CDR3 protein: CASSALGEYTF; CDR3 DNA: TGTGCCAGCAGCGCCCTCGGGGAGTACACCTTC
V gene: TRBV11-3; CDR3 length: 14; J gene: TRBJ1-3; D gene: NA; clone size: NA; CDR3 protein: CASSVTGTGNTIYF; CDR3 DNA: TGTGCCAGCAGCGTCACAGGGACTGGAAACACCATATATTTT
V gene: TRBV9; CDR3 length: 14; J gene: TRBJ2-5; D gene: NA; clone size: NA; CDR3 protein: CASSSGTNQETQYF; CDR3 DNA: TGTGCCAGCAGCAGCGGAACGAATCAAGAGACCCAGTACTTC
V gene: TRBV18; CDR3 length: 15; J gene: TRBJ1-5; D gene: NA; clone size: NA; CDR3 protein: CASSPDQGFSQPQHF; CDR3 DNA: TGTGCCAGCTCACCAGATCAGGGTTTCTCTCAGCCCCAGCATTTT
V gene: TRBV7-3; CDR3 length: 17; J gene: TRBJ2-2; D gene: NA; clone size: NA; CDR3 protein: CASSSILDRENTGELFF; CDR3 DNA: TGTGCCAGCAGCTCGATCCTCGACCGGGAAAACACCGGGGAGCTGTTTTTT
V gene: TRBV9; CDR3 length: 16; J gene: TRBJ2-5; D gene: TRBD2; clone size: NA; CDR3 protein: CASSSGLAGGGETQYF; CDR3 DNA: TGTGCCAGCAGCTCGGGACTAGCGGGGGGCGGGGAGACCCAGTACTTC
V gene: TRBV29-1; CDR3 length: 14; J gene: TRBJ2-2; D gene: NA; clone size: NA; CDR3 protein: CSVEDTGNTGELFF; CDR3 DNA: TGCAGCGTTGAAGACACGGGGAACACCGGGGAGCTGTTTTTT
V gene: TRBV6-6; CDR3 length: 15; J gene: TRBJ2-7; D gene: TRBD1; clone size: NA; CDR3 protein: CASRIRDRGKDEQYF; CDR3 DNA: TGTGCCAGCAGGATAAGGGACAGGGGAAAAGACGAGCAGTACTTC
V gene: TRBV2; CDR3 length: 13; J gene: TRBJ2-7; D gene: NA; clone size: few; CDR3 protein: CASKLAVTYEQYF; CDR3 DNA: TGTGCCAGCAAGCTCGCGGTCACCTACGAGCAGTACTTC
V gene: TRBV6-5; CDR3 length: 12; J gene: TRBJ1-1; D gene: NA; clone size: few; CDR3 protein: CATLEGAGEAFF; CDR3 DNA: TGTGCCACCCTCGAAGGGGCAGGTGAAGCTTTCTTT
V gene: TRBV6-1; CDR3 length: 15; J gene: TRBJ2-1; D gene: TRBD1; clone size: NA; CDR3 protein: CASRRDRGPLNEQFF; CDR3 DNA: TGTGCCAGCAGGCGGGACAGGGGGCCGCTCAATGAGCAGTTCTTC
V gene: TRBV10-3; CDR3 length: 14; J gene: TRBJ2-5; D gene: TRBD1; clone size: NA; CDR3 protein: CAISESSRGETQYF; CDR3 DNA: TGTGCCATCAGTGAGTCCTCCAGGGGGGAGACCCAGTACTTC
V gene: TRBV5-6; CDR3 length: 16; J gene: TRBJ2-5; D gene: TRBD1; clone size: NA; CDR3 protein: CASSGGTGDLAIAQYF; CDR3 DNA: TGTGCCAGCAGCGGGGGGACAGGGGACCTGGCGATAGCCCAGTACTTC
V gene: TRBV9; CDR3 length: 13; J gene: TRBJ1-2; D gene: TRBD1; clone size: NA; CDR3 protein: CASSVDRGDGYTF; CDR3 DNA: TGTGCCAGCAGCGTCGACAGGGGAGATGGCTACACCTTC
V gene: TRBV5-4; CDR3 length: 15; J gene: TRBJ1-4; D gene: TRBD1; clone size: NA; CDR3 protein: CASSTPGGGNEKLFF; CDR3 DNA: TGTGCCAGCAGCACCCCAGGGGGCGGAAATGAAAAACTGTTTTTT
V gene: TRBV6-1; CDR3 length: 15; J gene: TRBJ1-1; D gene: NA; clone size: NA; CDR3 protein: CASSEASAMNTEAFF; CDR3 DNA: TGTGCCAGCAGTGAAGCCTCTGCTATGAACACTGAAGCTTTCTTT
V gene: TRBV4-1; CDR3 length: 13; J gene: TRBJ1-1; D gene: NA; clone size: NA; CDR3 protein: CASSQVASAEAFF; CDR3 DNA: TGCGCCAGCAGCCAAGTCGCCTCAGCTGAAGCTTTCTTT
V gene: TRBV19; CDR3 length: 14; J gene: TRBJ1-2; D gene: NA; clone size: NA; CDR3 protein: CASTLKPANYGYTF; CDR3 DNA: TGTGCCAGTACCCTAAAGCCGGCTAACTATGGCTACACCTTC
V gene: TRBV10-2; CDR3 length: 14; J gene: TRBJ2-2; D gene: TRBD2; clone size: NA; CDR3 protein: CASSERGGTGELFF; CDR3 DNA: TGCGCCAGCAGTGAGCGCGGGGGTACCGGGGAGCTGTTTTTT
V gene: TRBV28; CDR3 length: 15; J gene: TRBJ2-1; D gene: TRBD1; clone size: few; CDR3 protein: CASSLGGQGDDEQFF; CDR3 DNA: TGTGCCAGCAGTTTAGGAGGACAGGGAGACGATGAGCAGTTCTTC
V gene: TRBV5-6; CDR3 length: 14; J gene: TRBJ2-5; D gene: TRBD2; clone size: NA; CDR3 protein: CASSLTSGQETQYF; CDR3 DNA: TGTGCCAGCAGCTTGACTAGCGGGCAAGAGACCCAGTACTTC
V gene: TRBV5-1; CDR3 length: 13; J gene: TRBJ1-1; D gene: TRBD1; clone size: NA; CDR3 protein: CASRTGVNTEAFF; CDR3 DNA: TGCGCCAGCAGGACAGGGGTGAACACTGAAGCTTTCTTT
V gene: TRBV7-7; CDR3 length: 14; J gene: TRBJ2-5; D gene: NA; clone size: NA; CDR3 protein: CASSSESGGETQYF; CDR3 DNA: TGTGCTAGCAGCTCCGAAAGCGGCGGGGAGACCCAGTACTTC
V gene: TRBV4-2; CDR3 length: 16; J gene: TRBJ2-2; D gene: TRBD2; clone size: NA; CDR3 protein: CASSSLGGANTGELFF; CDR3 DNA: TGTGCCAGCAGCTCTCTCGGGGGGGCGAACACCGGGGAGCTGTTTTTT
V gene: TRBV6-5; CDR3 length: 14; J gene: TRBJ2-3; D gene: TRBD1; clone size: once; CDR3 protein: CASSWQGAKDTQYF; CDR3 DNA: TGTGCCAGCAGTTGGCAGGGGGCAAAGGATACGCAGTATTTT
V gene: TRBV9; CDR3 length: 16; J gene: TRBJ1-2; D gene: TRBD1; clone size: NA; CDR3 protein: CASSPRTGAGDYGYTF; CDR3 DNA: TGTGCCAGCAGCCCACGGACAGGGGCAGGGGACTATGGCTACACCTTC
V gene: TRBV25-1; CDR3 length: 12; J gene: TRBJ1-1; D gene: NA; clone size: NA; CDR3 protein: CASSAVYTEAFF; CDR3 DNA: TGTGCCAGCAGTGCCGTATACACTGAAGCTTTCTTT
V gene: TRBV28; CDR3 length: 15; J gene: TRBJ2-7; D gene: TRBD1; clone size: few; CDR3 protein: CASSSTGGPLYEQYF; CDR3 DNA: TGTGCCAGCAGTTCCACAGGGGGACCCCTCTACGAGCAGTACTTC
V gene: TRBV7-2; CDR3 length: 19; J gene: TRBJ1-5; D gene: TRBD1; clone size: NA; CDR3 protein: CASSLASPGQGNSNQPQHF; CDR3 DNA: TGTGCCAGCAGCTTAGCAAGTCCGGGACAGGGCAATAGCAATCAGCCCCAGCATTTT
V gene: TRBV4-3; CDR3 length: 16; J gene: TRBJ1-2; D gene: NA; clone size: NA; CDR3 protein: CASSSQPGQTGFDYTF; CDR3 DNA: TGCGCCAGCAGCTCTCAACCTGGTCAAACAGGTTTCGACTACACCTTC
V gene: TRBV5-4; CDR3 length: 14; J gene: TRBJ2-2; D gene: NA; clone size: NA; CDR3 protein: CASSSLANTGELFF; CDR3 DNA: TGTGCCAGCAGCTCTCTAGCTAACACCGGGGAGCTGTTTTTT
V gene: TRBV4-2; CDR3 length: 15; J gene: TRBJ2-7; D gene: NA; clone size: NA; CDR3 protein: CASSQDQTPTGEQYF; CDR3 DNA: TGTGCCAGCAGCCAAGATCAAACACCTACGGGGGAGCAGTACTTC
V gene: TRBV10-2; CDR3 length: 11; J gene: TRBJ1-4; D gene: NA; clone size: few; CDR3 protein: CASSLDRKLFF; CDR3 DNA: TGCGCCAGCAGCTTGGACAGAAAACTGTTTTTT
V gene: TRBV7-7; CDR3 length: 15; J gene: TRBJ2-5; D gene: NA; clone size: NA; CDR3 protein: CASSLGSGWQETQYF; CDR3 DNA: TGTGCTAGCAGCTTAGGCTCGGGGTGGCAAGAGACCCAGTACTTC
V gene: TRBV4-2; CDR3 length: 15; J gene: TRBJ1-4; D gene: NA; clone size: NA; CDR3 protein: CASSQGTGQNEKLFF; CDR3 DNA: TGTGCCAGCAGCCAAGGAACAGGGCAGAATGAAAAACTGTTTTTT
V gene: TRBV6-1; CDR3 length: 16; J gene: TRBJ2-7; D gene: TRBD2; clone size: NA; CDR3 protein: CASSADLAGGKHEQYF; CDR3 DNA: TGTGCCAGCAGTGCCGACCTCGCGGGGGGAAAGCACGAGCAGTACTTC
V gene: TRBV28; CDR3 length: 13; J gene: TRBJ1-1; D gene: NA; clone size: NA; CDR3 protein: CASSQGMNTEAFF; CDR3 DNA: TGTGCCAGCAGTCAGGGGATGAACACTGAAGCTTTCTTT
V gene: TRBV7-2; CDR3 length: 12; J gene: TRBJ1-1; D gene: TRBD1; clone size: NA; CDR3 protein: CASSRRGGLAFF; CDR3 DNA: TGTGCCAGCAGCCGGAGAGGGGGCCTGGCTTTCTTT
V gene: TRBV7-2; CDR3 length: 15; J gene: TRBJ2-7; D gene: NA; clone size: NA; CDR3 protein: CASSLVLQGPREQYF; CDR3 DNA: TGTGCCAGCAGCTTAGTCTTACAGGGACCCCGGGAGCAGTACTTC
V gene: TRBV5-4; CDR3 length: 14; J gene: TRBJ2-1; D gene: NA; clone size: NA; CDR3 protein: CASSSIGGLNEQFF; CDR3 DNA: TGTGCCAGCAGCTCAATAGGAGGGTTGAATGAGCAGTTCTTC
V gene: TRBV18; CDR3 length: 16; J gene: TRBJ1-4; D gene: TRBD1; clone size: once; CDR3 protein: CASSPLSGTANEKLFF; CDR3 DNA: TGTGCCAGCTCACCTCTCTCCGGGACAGCGAATGAAAAACTGTTTTTT
V gene: TRBV27; CDR3 length: 16; J gene: TRBJ2-1; D gene: TRBD2; clone size: NA; CDR3 protein: CASSEGTSGWYNEQFF; CDR3 DNA: TGTGCCAGCAGTGAAGGGACTAGCGGGTGGTACAATGAGCAGTTCTTC
V gene: TRBV13; CDR3 length: 13; J gene: TRBJ1-2; D gene: TRBD1; clone size: NA; CDR3 protein: CASSLKGAQGYTF; CDR3 DNA: TGTGCCAGCAGCTTAAAGGGGGCTCAGGGCTACACCTTC
V gene: TRBV7-3; CDR3 length: 14; J gene: TRBJ2-3; D gene: NA; clone size: once; CDR3 protein: CASSLTVAGGTQYF; CDR3 DNA: TGTGCCAGCAGCTTAACTGTGGCCGGAGGGACGCAGTATTTT